A selection of T cell receptor beta chains follows, all from one sample in a study of cytomegalovirus exposure and HLA in healthy donors. This table comes from immunoSEQ multiplex PCR, and its TCRdb copy is limited to in-frame clones, with some not included. This sample has 100,000 or so clones, with 74% found just once. Material for sequencing was PBMCs. The receptors were gathered from a human donor in good health. CDR3s include the opening cysteine and the closing phenylalanine or tryptophan. The order of the fields is clone size, J gene, D gene, V gene, CDR3 DNA, CDR3 protein. The D gene is left open where the match is weak. Part of the rows lack a size; the others show once, few, many or a class for expanded clones.

once	TRBJ2-7	.	TRBV4-1	TGCGCCAGCAGCCATCAAACCGGGACCTACGAGCAGTACTTC	CASSHQTGTYEQYF
.	TRBJ2-7	TRBD2	TRBV7-7	TGTGCTAGCAGCTATGGGGAGGGAGTAGCCTACGAGCAGTACTTC	CASSYGEGVAYEQYF
.	TRBJ2-7	.	TRBV21-1	TGTGCCAGCAGCCGGGACAGGGCTCAATACGAGCAGTACTTC	CASSRDRAQYEQYF
once	TRBJ2-5	.	TRBV5-5	TGTGCCAGCAGCTCGGGACTGAATCAAGAGACCCAGTACTTC	CASSSGLNQETQYF
.	TRBJ2-6	.	TRBV28	TGTGCCAGCAGTCGGACAGTCCCCTCTGGGGCCAACGTCCTGACTTTC	CASSRTVPSGANVLTF
.	TRBJ2-5	TRBD2	TRBV7-7	TGTGCCAGCAGCCCGGGGGGAGCGGGAGGTAAAGAGACCCAGTACTTC	CASSPGGAGGKETQYF
.	TRBJ1-1	.	TRBV6-5	TGTGCCAGCAGTACTCGACACCCGGACATAGAAGCTTTCTTT	CASSTRHPDIEAFF
.	TRBJ2-7	TRBD1	TRBV6-1	TGTGCCAGCAGTGGGGACAGGAGCCTCGCCCCTACGGAGCAGTACTTC	CASSGDRSLAPTEQYF
.	TRBJ1-1	.	TRBV5-1	TGCGCCAGCCGATTAATCAGGGGCATGAACACTGAAGCTTTCTTT	CASRLIRGMNTEAFF
.	TRBJ2-7	TRBD1	TRBV5-6	TGTGCCAGCAGCTGGGGGACAGGGGCCGAGCAGTACTTC	CASSWGTGAEQYF